The 29 T cell receptor beta chains below were found in one sample sequenced in a study of beta chain features in type 1 diabetes. Since all of the isolated RNA was reverse transcribed, expressed TCRB transcripts were what got sequenced. This table comes from immunoSEQ multiplex PCR, and its TCRdb copy is limited to in-frame clones, with some not included. The sample comprises roughly 140,000 clones, 11% of which are singletons, and under 2.5% rests with the top ten. The sequencing input was central memory CD4+ T cells from blood. The receptors stem from a man aged 18 to 35 in good health.

CDR3: CASSWGGPSTDTQYF. Written as DNA, the CDR3 is TGTGCCAGCAGCTGGGGCGGCCCTAGCACAGATACGCAGTATTTT. The V call is TRBV5-6, the J call TRBJ2-3; possible D gene TRBD1, 5 bases. The CDR3 spans 15 residues. Per germline, CDR1 SGHDT and CDR2 YYEEEE. V was pared by 3 bases and J by 0 bases, with 11 bases between.

The CDR3 protein is CASSTGRLQETQYF. The DNA of the CDR3 is TGTGCCAGTAGTACGGGACGGCTCCAAGAGACCCAGTACTTC. The V and J genes are TRBV19 and TRBJ2-5, with D perhaps TRBD1 or TRBD2 (5 bases each). This CDR3 is 14 amino acids long. V shed 4 bases and J shed 1 base, with 10 bases lying between them. Germline lookup yields CDR1 LNHDA and CDR2 SQIVND (reference sequence).

A few counts support this clone. Compared with germline, one end of the junction differs, possibly owing to a read error. The rearrangement uses TRBV7-7 and TRBJ1-1; 10 positions agree with TRBD1. The CDR3 has 16 residues. Germline CDR1 is SSHAT and CDR2 is FNYEAQ (reference sequence). This CDR3 is CASSEGTGDPHTEAFF. CDR3 bases: TGTGCTAGCAGCGAAGGGACAGGGGATCCTCACACTGAAGCTTTCTTT. Full variable domain (missing parts from reference TRBV7-7 and TRBJ1-1): GAGVSQSPRYKVTKRGQDVTLRCDPISSHATLYWYQQALGQGPEFLTYFNYEAQPDKSGLPSDRFSAERPEGSISTLTIQRTEQRDSAMYRCASSEGTGDPHTEAFFGQGTRLTVV.

V usage is TRBV5-6 and J usage is TRBJ2-1, with 10 bases identical to TRBD2. J lost 4 bases, V lost 3 bases, and 7 bases had no gene match. The CDR3 length is 16 residues. The germline V gene has CDR1 SGHDT and CDR2 YYEEEE. The DNA of the CDR3 is TGTGCCAGCAGCTGGGCGGGGACTAGCGAATACAATGAGCAGTTCTTC. Residues: CASSWAGTSEYNEQFF.

This clone was recorded a few times. V is TRBV28 and J is TRBJ2-7; TRBD2 might be the D (6 bases). The germline gives CDR1 MDHEN, CDR2 SYDVKM. The CDR3 is 14 residues long. Trimming cost V 7 bases and J 3 bases, with 16 bases left between them. The CDR3 protein is CASTISGRIYEQYF. The CDR3 region has the DNA TGTGCCAGCACCATTAGCGGACGGATCTACGAGCAGTACTTC.

This clone has more than one count but fewer than ten. The gene calls are TRBV29-1 and TRBJ1-2, with 7 bases lining up with TRBD1. Germline loops: CDR1 SQVTM, CDR2 ANQGSEA. This CDR3 region has 10 residues. V trimming: 4 bases; J trimming: 12 bases; junction bases outside the gene matches: 5. The CDR3 DNA follows: TGCAGCGTTGCCAGGGGACAGCACACCTTC. Its translation is CSVARGQHTF.

The V gene is TRBV29-1, the J gene TRBJ2-3; D possibly uses TRBD1 or TRBD2 (5 bases each). V shed 6 bases and J shed 2 bases, with 15 bases lying between them. The CDR3 length is 14 residues. CDR1 is SQVTM, CDR2 ANQGSEA, per germline. The CDR3, as DNA: TGCAGCGTGAGGGGTAGGTGGGACACAGATACGCAGTATTTT. It codes for CSVRGRWDTDTQYF.

This clone came up a few times. The rearrangement uses TRBV2 and TRBJ2-3; maybe TRBD2 (5 bases). Per the germline V gene, CDR1 is SNHLY and CDR2 is FYNNEI. The CDR3 covers 14 residues. Deletions cut 5 bases from V and 4 bases from J, with 13 bases between. CDR3 nucleotide sequence: TGTGCCAGCAGTCGGACTCTGCCCCCAGATACGCAGTATTTT. Translated, it gives CASSRTLPPDTQYF. Full variable domain (rest looked up from reference TRBV2 and TRBJ2-3): EPEVTQTPSHQVTQMGQEVILRCVPISNHLYFYWYRQILGQKVEFLVSFYNNEISEKSEIFDDQFSVERPDGSNFTLKIRSTKLEDSAMYFCASSRTLPPDTQYFGPGTRLTVL.

This rearrangement joins TRBV28 to TRBJ1-6; D remains unclear. CDR1 is MDHEN and CDR2 is SYDVKM in the germline V gene. The length of the CDR3 is 16 residues. Trimming took off 5 bases at V and 7 bases at J, with 18 bases between the two ends. In DNA form, the CDR3 reads TGTGCCAGCAGTCCGGGTCAGGCAGCAGGAAATTCACCCCTCCACTTT. The encoded protein is CASSPGQAAGNSPLHF.

A few counts support this clone. Mismatch with germline at one junction end may stem from a read error. The chain combines TRBV7-2 with TRBJ2-3; TRBD2 agrees at 8 bases. Germline V lookup: CDR1 SGHTA, CDR2 FQGNSA. The CDR3 loop spans 14 amino acids. The CDR3 spells CASSLGTSIDTQYF. The CDR3 DNA reads as TGTGCCAGCAGCTTAGGGACTAGCATAGATACGCAGTATTTT.

This clone was found a few times. This rearrangement joins TRBV4-3 to TRBJ2-3; D is uncertain. Trimming left V 0 bases short and J 2 bases short, with 9 bases between. Germline CDR1 LGHNA, CDR2 YSLEER. There are 15 residues in the CDR3. The CDR3 loop reads CASSQEFGTTDTQYF. CDR3 in DNA: TGCGCCAGCAGCCAAGAGTTTGGCACCACAGATACGCAGTATTTT.

This chain uses TRBV5-6 with TRBJ2-6; D uncertain. Trimming left V 0 bases short and J 0 bases short, with 4 bases between. The CDR3 runs 15 residues. The germline V gene encodes CDR1 SGHDT and CDR2 YYEEEE. The CDR3 nucleotides are TGTGCCAGCAGCTTGGTCCTCTCTGGGGCCAACGTCCTGACTTTC. Translating gives CASSLVLSGANVLTF.

This clone showed up just a few times. The rearrangement joins TRBV7-8 to TRBJ2-3; either TRBD1 or TRBD2 may supply D (5 bases each). Per the germline V gene, CDR1 is SGHVS and CDR2 is FQNEAQ. Between the trimmed V and J ends, which lost 5 bases and 6 bases, there was a span of 9 bases. This CDR3 comprises 12 residues. Here the CDR3 DNA reads TGTGCCAGCAGCGGGGGATCTGATACGCAGTATTTT. This sequence encodes CASSGGSDTQYF. Complete variable domain (other parts from reference TRBV7-8 and TRBJ2-3): GAGVSQSPRYKVAKRGQDVALRCDPISGHVSLFWYQQALGQGPEFLTYFQNEAQLDKSGLPSDRFFAERPEGSVSTLKIQRTQQEDSAVYLCASSGGSDTQYFGPGTRLTVL.

This clone was detected only a few times. The chain employs TRBV7-2 and TRBJ2-3; D gene ambiguous. V lost 5 bases to trimming and J lost 11 bases, with 17 bases between them. CDR3 length equals 13 residues. Germline V gene lookup returns CDR1 SGHTA and CDR2 FQGNSA. For the CDR3, the DNA is TGTGCCAGCAGCCTCCATACGGACGGGCGGCAGTATTTT. It encodes CASSLHTDGRQYF. The complete variable domain, with remaining parts taken from reference TRBV7-2 and TRBJ2-3, reads GAGVSQSPSNKVTEKGKDVELRCDPISGHTALYWYRQSLGQGLEFLIYFQGNSAPDKSGLPSDRFSAERTGGSVSTLTIQRTQQEDSAVYLCASSLHTDGRQYFGPGTRLTVL.

This chain connects TRBV6-5 to TRBJ2-7, with 7 bases lining up with TRBD1. In germline, CDR1 is MNHEY, CDR2 SVGAGI. Trimming cost V 5 bases and J 3 bases; bases outside gene matches: 7. This CDR3 contains 14 residues. This chain's CDR3 is CASSQRGHGYEQYF. The CDR3 coding sequence is TGTGCCAGCAGTCAGAGGGGGCACGGCTACGAGCAGTACTTC.

The J gene is TRBJ1-2, the V gene TRBV28; tentatively, D is TRBD1 (6 bases). This CDR3 has 15 residues. The V gene's germline CDR1 is MDHEN and CDR2 SYDVKM. V was shortened by 4 bases and J by 6 bases, with 18 bases between the two germline ends. The CDR3 reads CASSSPGGAEDGYTF. The DNA for the CDR3 is TGTGCCAGCAGTTCCCCGGGGGGGGCGGAGGATGGCTACACCTTC.

In its sample, this clone was seen a few times. This chain connects TRBV29-1 to TRBJ2-3, with D maybe TRBD1 (6 bases). V was pared by 7 bases and J by 0 bases, with 8 bases between. Germline V CDR1 and CDR2: SQVTM, ANQGSEA. The CDR3 has 12 amino acids. This CDR3 reads CSAGTSTDTQYF. The CDR3 DNA reads as TGCAGCGCCGGGACAAGCACAGATACGCAGTATTTT.

The rearrangement uses TRBV6-1 and TRBJ2-6, with D unresolved. The CDR3 spans 15 residues. CDR1 MNHNS and CDR2 SASEGT come from the germline V gene. V was trimmed by 7 bases and J by 2 bases, leaving 12 bases between them. CDR3 in amino acids: CASTWEGTGANVLTF. CDR3 sequence (DNA): TGTGCCAGCACCTGGGAAGGAACTGGGGCCAACGTCCTGACTTTC.

This clone was seen only a few times. The chain has TRBV27 and TRBJ1-1; D uncertain. Germline V gene data show CDR1 as MNHEY and CDR2 as SMNVEV (reference sequence). With 7 bases removed from V and 4 bases from J, the gap between germline ends came to 16 bases. The CDR3 totals 14 residues. CDR3 residues: CASIPRGSPTEAFF. CDR3 bases: TGTGCCAGCATTCCGCGTGGTAGTCCCACTGAAGCTTTCTTT.

This clone was observed a handful of times. V usage is TRBV10-3 and J usage is TRBJ1-1; D is unclear. The CDR3 is 12 amino acids. CDR1 ENHRY and CDR2 SYGVKD come from the germline V gene. V was clipped by 10 bases and J by 0 bases, with 9 bases between them. The CDR3 sequence: CATGQMNTEAFF. CDR3 nucleotide sequence: TGTGCCACCGGTCAGATGAACACTGAAGCTTTCTTT.

This chain joins TRBV1 and TRBJ2-1. TRBV1 represents a pseudogene. This CDR3 has 20 amino acids. CDR3 sequence: CTSSQDFGGPGLGPCNEQFF. The DNA for the CDR3 is TGCACCAGCAGCCAAGATTTTGGGGGGCCGGGATTGGGGCCGTGTAATGAGCAGTTCTTC.

The table lists this clone with a few counts. The V call is TRBV6-5, the J call TRBJ2-7, with D maybe TRBD2 (5 bases). CDR3 length equals 14 residues. Germline lookup yields CDR1 MNHEY and CDR2 SVGAGI. V was cut by 6 bases and J by 0 bases, with 12 bases left in between. The CDR3, as DNA: TGTGCCAGCAGGGACCGAGGGAGCTCCTACGAGCAGTACTTC. It translates to CASRDRGSSYEQYF.

This clone was found a few times. J is TRBJ2-1 and V is TRBV4-2; D may be TRBD2 (10 bases). The ends were cut back, 5 bases at V and 13 bases at J, with 24 bases in the middle. Per the germline V gene, CDR1 is LGHNA and CDR2 is YNFKEQ. The CDR3 has 15 amino acids. CDR3 DNA sequence: TGTGCCAGCAGCGACAGGGGGACTAGCGATCGTCCCCAGTTCTTC. This gives the protein CASSDRGTSDRPQFF.

The CDR3 DNA reads as TGTGCCAGCAGCCCCGGCGGGGGCTCTGGAAACACCATATATTTT. Its protein is CASSPGGGSGNTIYF. This chain links TRBV4-2 with TRBJ1-3; possibly TRBD1 for D (5 bases). V dropped 4 bases and J dropped 0 bases, with 10 bases sitting between them. Looked up from germline, CDR1 is LGHNA and CDR2 is YNFKEQ. The CDR3 contains 15 residues.

This clone was seen ten or more times. V and J are TRBV25-1 and TRBJ2-5; no firm D call. Germline CDR1 and CDR2: MGHDK and SYGVNS. CDR3 length: 14 residues. V lost 6 bases to trimming and J lost 4 bases, with 15 bases between them. CDR3: CASSLHSKVETQYF. In DNA form, the CDR3 reads TGTGCCAGCAGCCTTCACTCAAAGGTAGAGACCCAGTACTTC.

This clone was seen many times. The CDR3 DNA is TGTGCCAGCAGCTTAGTCGCGGGTACATCCTACGAGCAGTACTTC. Translating it yields CASSLVAGTSYEQYF. V is TRBV7-2 and J is TRBJ2-7, with a tentative D call TRBD2 (5 bases). Germline V gene data show CDR1 as SGHTA and CDR2 as FQGNSA. The V end was cut by 1 base, the J end by 1 base, with 11 bases between. The CDR3 covers 15 residues. The full variable domain, with the rest looked up from reference TRBV7-2 and TRBJ2-7, is GAGVSQSPSNKVTEKGKDVELRCDPISGHTALYWYRQSLGQGLEFLIYFQGNSAPDKSGLPSDRFSAERTGGSVSTLTIQRTQQEDSAVYLCASSLVAGTSYEQYFGPGTRLTVT.

This clone was recorded at least ten times. V and J are TRBV7-2 and TRBJ2-4, with D possibly TRBD1 on 7 matching bases. The V end lost 0 bases, the J end lost 5 bases, and 11 bases lay between the germline ends. CDR1 SGHTA and CDR2 FQGNSA come from the germline V gene. The CDR3 has 15 amino acids. The CDR3 reads CASSLAGGQQNIQYF. The CDR3 bases are TGTGCCAGCAGCTTAGCGGGGGGACAGCAAAACATTCAGTACTTC.

This chain uses TRBV25-1 with TRBJ2-5; TRBD1 might be the D (6 bases). This CDR3 is built from 12 residues. CDR1 and CDR2 from the germline V gene are MGHDK and SYGVNS. V was cut by 7 bases and J by 5 bases, with 11 bases left in between. Written as DNA, the CDR3 is TGTGCCAGCAACAGGGCCAAGGAGACCCAGTACTTC. Protein sequence: CASNRAKETQYF.

A remark on this clone: This same CDR3 is encoded by further DNA sequences in the sample. The V and J genes are TRBV9 and TRBJ2-2, with 12 positions matching TRBD2. CDR3 length: 15 residues. Per the germline V gene, CDR1 is SGDLS and CDR2 is YYNGEE. The ends lost 4 bases at V and 7 bases at J; junction bases unmatched: 5. The CDR3 DNA follows: TGTGCCAGCAGCCCGGGACTAGCGGGCAGCGGGGAGCTGTTTTTT. This translates into CASSPGLAGSGELFF.